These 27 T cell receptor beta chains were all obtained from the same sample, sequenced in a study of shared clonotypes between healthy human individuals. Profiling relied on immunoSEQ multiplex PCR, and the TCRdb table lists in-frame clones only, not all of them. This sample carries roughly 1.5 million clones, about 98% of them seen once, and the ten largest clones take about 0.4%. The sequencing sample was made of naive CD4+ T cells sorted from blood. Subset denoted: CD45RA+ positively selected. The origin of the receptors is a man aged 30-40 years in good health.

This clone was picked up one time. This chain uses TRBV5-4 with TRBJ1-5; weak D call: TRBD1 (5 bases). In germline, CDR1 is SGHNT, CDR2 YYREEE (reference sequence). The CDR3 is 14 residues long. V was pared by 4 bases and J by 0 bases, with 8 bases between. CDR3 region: CASSPDNSNQPQHF. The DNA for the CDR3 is TGTGCCAGCAGCCCGGACAATAGCAATCAGCCCCAGCATTTT.

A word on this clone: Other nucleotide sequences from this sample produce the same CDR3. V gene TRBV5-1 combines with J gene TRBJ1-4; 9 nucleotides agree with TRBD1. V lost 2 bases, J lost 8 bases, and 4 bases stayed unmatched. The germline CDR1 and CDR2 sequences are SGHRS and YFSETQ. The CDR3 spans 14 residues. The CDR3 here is CASSLTGGGEKLFF. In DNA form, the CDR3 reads TGCGCCAGCAGCTTAACAGGGGGCGGCGAAAAACTGTTTTTT.

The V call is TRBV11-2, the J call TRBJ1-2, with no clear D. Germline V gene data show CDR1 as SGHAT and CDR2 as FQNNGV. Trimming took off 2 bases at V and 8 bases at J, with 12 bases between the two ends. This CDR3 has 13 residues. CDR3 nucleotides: TGTGCCAGCAGCTTACGATCGGCGGAAGGCTACACCTTC. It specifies CASSLRSAEGYTF.

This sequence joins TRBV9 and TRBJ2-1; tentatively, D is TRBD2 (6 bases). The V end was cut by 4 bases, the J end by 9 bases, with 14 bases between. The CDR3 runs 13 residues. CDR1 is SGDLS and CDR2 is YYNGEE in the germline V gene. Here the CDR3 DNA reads TGTGCCAGCAGCCTAGGGACTTTCGGTGAGCAGTTCTTC. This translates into CASSLGTFGEQFF. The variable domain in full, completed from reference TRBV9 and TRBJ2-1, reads DSGVTQTPKHLITATGQRVTLRCSPRSGDLSVYWYQQSLDQGLQFLIQYYNGEERAKGNILERFSAQQFPDLHSELNLSSLELGDSALYFCASSLGTFGEQFFGPGTRLTVL.

CDR3 protein: CSVERGQGDTQYF. CDR3 DNA: TGCAGCGTTGAGAGGGGGCAGGGAGATACGCAGTATTTT. The rearrangement uses TRBV29-1 and TRBJ2-3; 7 nucleotides agree with TRBD1. The CDR3 sequence is 13 residues long. Trimming cost V 3 bases and J 5 bases; bases outside gene matches: 5. The germline gives CDR1 SQVTM, CDR2 ANQGSEA.

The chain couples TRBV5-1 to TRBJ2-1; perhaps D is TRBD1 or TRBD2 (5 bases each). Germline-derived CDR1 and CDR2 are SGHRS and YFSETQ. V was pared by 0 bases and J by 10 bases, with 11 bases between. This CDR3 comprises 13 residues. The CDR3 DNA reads TGCGCCAGCAGCTTGGAGCACGGGACCGAGCAGTTCTTC. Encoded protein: CASSLEHGTEQFF. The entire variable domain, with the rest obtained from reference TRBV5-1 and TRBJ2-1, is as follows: KAGVTQTPRYLIKTRGQQVTLSCSPISGHRSVSWYQQTPGQGLQFLFEYFSETQRNKGNFPGRFSGRQFSNSRSEMNVSTLELGDSALYLCASSLEHGTEQFFGPGTRLTVL.

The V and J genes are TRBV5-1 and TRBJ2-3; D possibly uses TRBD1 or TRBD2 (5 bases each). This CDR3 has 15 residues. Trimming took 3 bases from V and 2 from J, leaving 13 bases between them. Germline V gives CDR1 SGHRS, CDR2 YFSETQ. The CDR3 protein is CASSSRGAVTDTQYF. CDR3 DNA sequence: TGCGCCAGCAGCTCTAGGGGAGCGGTCACAGATACGCAGTATTTT.

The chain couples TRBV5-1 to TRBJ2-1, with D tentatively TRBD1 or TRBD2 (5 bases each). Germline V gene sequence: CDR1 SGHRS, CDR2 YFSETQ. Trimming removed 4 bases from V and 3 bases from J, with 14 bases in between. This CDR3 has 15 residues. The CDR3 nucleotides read TGCGCCAGCAGCCGGGGCAGGCCAGACTACAATGAGCAGTTCTTC. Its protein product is CASSRGRPDYNEQFF.

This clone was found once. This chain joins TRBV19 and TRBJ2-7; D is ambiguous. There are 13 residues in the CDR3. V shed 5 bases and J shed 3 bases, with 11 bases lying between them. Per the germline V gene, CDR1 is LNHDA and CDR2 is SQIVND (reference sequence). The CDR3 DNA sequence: TGTGCCAGTAGTCCCCAACTGTACTACGAGCAGTACTTC. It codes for CASSPQLYYEQYF.

The CDR3 nucleotides are TGTGCCTGGAGTGTCCATGTGGGCTACGAGCAGTACTTC. It yields the protein CAWSVHVGYEQYF. The gene calls are TRBV30 and TRBJ2-7; D gene uncertain. V was cut by 0 bases and J by 3 bases, with 9 bases left in between. The CDR3 is 13 amino acids. Looked up from germline, CDR1 is GTSNPN and CDR2 is SVGIG (reference sequence).

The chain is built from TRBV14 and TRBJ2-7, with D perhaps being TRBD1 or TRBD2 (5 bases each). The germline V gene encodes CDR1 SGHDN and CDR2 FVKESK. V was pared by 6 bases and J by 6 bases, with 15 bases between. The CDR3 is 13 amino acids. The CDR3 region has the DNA TGTGCCAGCAGGGGGCCAGGGACCGGCGAGCAGTACTTC. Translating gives CASRGPGTGEQYF. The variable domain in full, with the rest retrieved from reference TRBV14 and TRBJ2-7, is EAGVTQFPSHSVIEKGQTVTLRCDPISGHDNLYWYRRVMGKEIKFLLHFVKESKQDESGMPNNRFLAERTGGTYSTLKVQPAELEDSGVYFCASRGPGTGEQYFGPGTRLTVT.

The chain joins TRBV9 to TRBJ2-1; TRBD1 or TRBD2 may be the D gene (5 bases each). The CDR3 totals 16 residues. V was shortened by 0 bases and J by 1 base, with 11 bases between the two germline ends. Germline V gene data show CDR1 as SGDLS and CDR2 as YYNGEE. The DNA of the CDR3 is TGTGCCAGCAGCGTAGATCAGGGACGTTCCTACAATGAGCAGTTCTTC. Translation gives CASSVDQGRSYNEQFF. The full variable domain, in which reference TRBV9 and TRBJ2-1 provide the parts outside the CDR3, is DSGVTQTPKHLITATGQRVTLRCSPRSGDLSVYWYQQSLDQGLQFLIQYYNGEERAKGNILERFSAQQFPDLHSELNLSSLELGDSALYFCASSVDQGRSYNEQFFGPGTRLTVL.

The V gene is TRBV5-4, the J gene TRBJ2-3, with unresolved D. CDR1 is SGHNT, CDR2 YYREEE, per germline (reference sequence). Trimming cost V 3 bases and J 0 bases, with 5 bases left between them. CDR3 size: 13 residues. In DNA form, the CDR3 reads TGTGCCAGCAGCTCGGCAAGCACAGATACGCAGTATTTT. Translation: CASSSASTDTQYF.

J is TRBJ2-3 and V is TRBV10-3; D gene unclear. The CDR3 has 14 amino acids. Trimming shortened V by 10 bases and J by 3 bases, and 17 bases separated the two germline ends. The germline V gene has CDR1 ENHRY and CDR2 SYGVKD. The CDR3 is CATRRSQSTDTQYF. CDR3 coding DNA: TGTGCCACCCGCCGAAGCCAAAGTACAGATACGCAGTATTTT.

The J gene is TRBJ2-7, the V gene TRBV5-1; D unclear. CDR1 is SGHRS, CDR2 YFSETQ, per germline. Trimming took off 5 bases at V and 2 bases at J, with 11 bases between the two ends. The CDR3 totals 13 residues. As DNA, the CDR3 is TGCGCCAGCAGTAAGGACGTAGCCTACGAGCAGTACTTC. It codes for CASSKDVAYEQYF.

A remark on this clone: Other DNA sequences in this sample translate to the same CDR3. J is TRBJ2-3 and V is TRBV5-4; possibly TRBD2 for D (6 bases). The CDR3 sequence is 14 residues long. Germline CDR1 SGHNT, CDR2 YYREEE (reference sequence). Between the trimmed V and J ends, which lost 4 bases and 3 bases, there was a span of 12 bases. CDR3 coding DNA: TGTGCCAGCAGCCTCCTTGGGGGGACAGATACGCAGTATTTT. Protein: CASSLLGGTDTQYF.

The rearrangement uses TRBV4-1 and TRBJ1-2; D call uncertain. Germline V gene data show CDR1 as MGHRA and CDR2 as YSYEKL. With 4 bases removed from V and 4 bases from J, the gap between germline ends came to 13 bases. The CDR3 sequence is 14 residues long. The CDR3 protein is CASSPGEGTYGYTF. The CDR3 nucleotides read TGCGCCAGCAGCCCCGGAGAGGGAACCTATGGCTACACCTTC.

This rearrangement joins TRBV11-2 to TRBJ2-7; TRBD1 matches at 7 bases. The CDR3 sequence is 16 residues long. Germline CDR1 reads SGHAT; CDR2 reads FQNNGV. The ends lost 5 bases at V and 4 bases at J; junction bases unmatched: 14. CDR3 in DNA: TGTGCCAGCAGCAAAAGTCCCGGGACAGAGAAATACGAGCAGTACTTC. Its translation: CASSKSPGTEKYEQYF.

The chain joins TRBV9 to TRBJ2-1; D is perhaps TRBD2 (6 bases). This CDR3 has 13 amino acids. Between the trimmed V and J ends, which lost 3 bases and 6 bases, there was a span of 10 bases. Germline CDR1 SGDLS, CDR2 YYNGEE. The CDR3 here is CASSATSPNEQFF. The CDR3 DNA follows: TGTGCCAGCAGCGCAACTAGCCCCAATGAGCAGTTCTTC.

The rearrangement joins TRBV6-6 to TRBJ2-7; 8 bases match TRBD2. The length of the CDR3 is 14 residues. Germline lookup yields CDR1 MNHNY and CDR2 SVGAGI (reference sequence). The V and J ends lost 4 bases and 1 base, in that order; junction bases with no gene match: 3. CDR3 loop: CASSSSSGSYEQYF. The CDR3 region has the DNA TGTGCCAGCAGTTCCTCTAGCGGGTCCTACGAGCAGTACTTC.

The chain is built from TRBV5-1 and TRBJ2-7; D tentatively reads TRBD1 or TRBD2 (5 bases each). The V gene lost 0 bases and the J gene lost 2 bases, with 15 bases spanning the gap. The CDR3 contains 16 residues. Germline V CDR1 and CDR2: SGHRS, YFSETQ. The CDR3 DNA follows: TGCGCCAGCAGCTTGGGGCTCGGGGCAGCCCCCTACGAGCAGTACTTC. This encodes CASSLGLGAAPYEQYF.

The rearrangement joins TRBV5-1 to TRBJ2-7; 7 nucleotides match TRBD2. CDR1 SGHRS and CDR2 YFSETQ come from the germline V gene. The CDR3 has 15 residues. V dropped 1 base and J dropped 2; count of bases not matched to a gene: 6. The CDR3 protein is CASSLIPGGTYEQYF. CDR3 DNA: TGCGCCAGCAGCTTGATCCCGGGAGGCACCTACGAGCAGTACTTC.

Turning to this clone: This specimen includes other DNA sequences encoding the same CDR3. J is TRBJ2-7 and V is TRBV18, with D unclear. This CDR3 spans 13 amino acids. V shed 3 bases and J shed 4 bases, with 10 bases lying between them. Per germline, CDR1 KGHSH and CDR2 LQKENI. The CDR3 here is CASSPIGGYEQYF. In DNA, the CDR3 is TGTGCCAGCTCACCTATCGGCGGATACGAGCAGTACTTC.

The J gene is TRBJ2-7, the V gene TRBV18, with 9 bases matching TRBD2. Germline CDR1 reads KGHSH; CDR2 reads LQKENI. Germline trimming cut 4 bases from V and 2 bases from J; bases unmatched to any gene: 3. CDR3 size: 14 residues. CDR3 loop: CASSRGLATYEQYF. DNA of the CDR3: TGTGCCAGCTCACGAGGACTAGCGACCTACGAGCAGTACTTC.

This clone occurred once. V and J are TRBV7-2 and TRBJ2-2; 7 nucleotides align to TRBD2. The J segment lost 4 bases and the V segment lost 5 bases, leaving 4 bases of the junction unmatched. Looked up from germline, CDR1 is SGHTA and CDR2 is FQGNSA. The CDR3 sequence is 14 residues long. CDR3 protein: CASSRGLSTGELFF. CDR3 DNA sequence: TGTGCCAGCAGCCGGGGACTAAGCACCGGGGAGCTGTTTTTT.

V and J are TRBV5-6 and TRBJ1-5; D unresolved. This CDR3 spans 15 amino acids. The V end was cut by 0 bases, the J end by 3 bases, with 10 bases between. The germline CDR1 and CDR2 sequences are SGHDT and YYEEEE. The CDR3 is CASSLGQRDNQPQHF. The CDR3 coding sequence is TGTGCCAGCAGCTTGGGCCAGAGAGACAATCAGCCCCAGCATTTT. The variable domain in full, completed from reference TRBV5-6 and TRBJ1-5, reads DAGVTQSPTHLIKTRGQQVTLRCSPKSGHDTVSWYQQALGQGPQFIFQYYEEEERQRGNFPDRFSGHQFPNYSSELNVNALLLGDSALYLCASSLGQRDNQPQHFGDGTRLSIL.

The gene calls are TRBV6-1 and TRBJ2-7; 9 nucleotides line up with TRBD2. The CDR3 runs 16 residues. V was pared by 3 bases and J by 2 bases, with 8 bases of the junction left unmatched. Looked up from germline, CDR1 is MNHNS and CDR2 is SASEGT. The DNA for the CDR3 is TGTGCCAGCAGTGAGAGGATAGCGGGAGACCCCTACGAGCAGTACTTC. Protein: CASSERIAGDPYEQYF.